This T cell receptor beta chain was identified in a study of a mutant IDH1 vaccine in newly diagnosed glioma. This CDR3 spans 13 amino acids. From germline, CDR1 is MRHNA and CDR2 SNTAGT. Deletions cut 0 bases from V and 5 bases from J, with 4 bases between. In the case of this clone: No antigen is known for it. Other DNA sequences within the sample encode an identical CDR3.

The table came from immunoSEQ multiplex PCR; TCRdb's copy has only in-frame clones and leaves some out. The profile shows approximately 27,000 clones, more than 70% of them singletons. Time point here: week 5, during vaccination. Every single dose of the vaccine, 300 ug of mutant IDH1 20-mer peptide, came with topical imiquimod. This TCR came from a young man with glioma. The sequencing here drew on PBMCs, taken from a glioma patient whose treatment included an IDH1 peptide vaccine. The chain combines TRBV6-4 with TRBJ2-2; D call uncertain. As DNA, the CDR3 is TGTGCCAGCAGTGACTCAGGGACCGGGGAGCTGTTTTTT. It yields the protein CASSDSGTGELFF.